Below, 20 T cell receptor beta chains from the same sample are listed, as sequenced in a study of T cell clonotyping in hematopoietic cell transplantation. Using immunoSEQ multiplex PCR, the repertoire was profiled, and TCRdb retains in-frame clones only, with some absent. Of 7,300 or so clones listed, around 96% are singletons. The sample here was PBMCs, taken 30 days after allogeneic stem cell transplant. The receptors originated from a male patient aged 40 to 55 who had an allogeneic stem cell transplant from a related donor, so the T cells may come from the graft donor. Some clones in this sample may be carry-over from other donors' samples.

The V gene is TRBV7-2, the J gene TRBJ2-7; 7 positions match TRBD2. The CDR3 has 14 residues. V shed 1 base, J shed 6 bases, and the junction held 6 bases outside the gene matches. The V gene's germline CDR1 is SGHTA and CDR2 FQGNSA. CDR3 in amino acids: CASSLVTSSPEQYF. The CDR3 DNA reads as TGTGCCAGCAGCTTAGTGACTAGCTCTCCCGAGCAGTACTTC.

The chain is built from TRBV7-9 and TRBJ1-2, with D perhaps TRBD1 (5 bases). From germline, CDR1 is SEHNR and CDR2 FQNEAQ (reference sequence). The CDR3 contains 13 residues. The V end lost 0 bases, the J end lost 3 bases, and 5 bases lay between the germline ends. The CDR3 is CASSLAGDYGYTF. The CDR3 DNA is TGTGCCAGCAGCTTAGCGGGGGACTATGGCTACACCTTC. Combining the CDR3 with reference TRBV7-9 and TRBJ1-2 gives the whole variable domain DTGVSQNPRHKITKRGQNVTFRCDPISEHNRLYWYRQTLGQGPEFLTYFQNEAQLEKSRLLSDRFSAERPKGSFSTLEIQRTEQGDSAMYLCASSLAGDYGYTFGSGTRLTVV.

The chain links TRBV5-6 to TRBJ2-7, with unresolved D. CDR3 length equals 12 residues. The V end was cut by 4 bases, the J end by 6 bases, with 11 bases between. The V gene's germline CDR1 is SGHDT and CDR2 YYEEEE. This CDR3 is CASSPGKAEQYF. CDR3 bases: TGTGCCAGCAGCCCCGGAAAGGCCGAGCAGTACTTC.

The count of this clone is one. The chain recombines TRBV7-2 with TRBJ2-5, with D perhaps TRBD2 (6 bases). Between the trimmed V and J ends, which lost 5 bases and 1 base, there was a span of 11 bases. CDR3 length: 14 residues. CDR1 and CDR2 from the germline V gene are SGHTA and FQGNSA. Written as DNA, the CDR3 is TGTGCCAGCAGCACAGAACTAGCCCAAGAGACCCAGTACTTC. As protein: CASSTELAQETQYF.

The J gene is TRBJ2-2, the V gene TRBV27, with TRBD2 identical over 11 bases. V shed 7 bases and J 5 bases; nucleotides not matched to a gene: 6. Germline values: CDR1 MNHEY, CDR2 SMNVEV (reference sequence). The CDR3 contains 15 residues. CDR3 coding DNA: TGTGCCAGCAAAGTTCTAGCGGGGGGAACCGGGGAGCTGTTTTTT. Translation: CASKVLAGGTGELFF.

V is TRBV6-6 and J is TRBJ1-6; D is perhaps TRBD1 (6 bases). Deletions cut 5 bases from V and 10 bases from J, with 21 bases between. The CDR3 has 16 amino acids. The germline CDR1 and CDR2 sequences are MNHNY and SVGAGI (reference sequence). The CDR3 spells CASSQNRQEAGSPLHF. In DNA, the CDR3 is TGTGCCAGCAGTCAGAACCGACAGGAGGCAGGCTCACCCCTCCACTTT.

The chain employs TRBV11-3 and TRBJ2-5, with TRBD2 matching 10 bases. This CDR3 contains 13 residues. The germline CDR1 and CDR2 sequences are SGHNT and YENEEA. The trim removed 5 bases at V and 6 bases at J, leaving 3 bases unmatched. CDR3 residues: CASSASGGQTQYF. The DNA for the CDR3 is TGTGCCAGCAGCGCTAGCGGGGGACAGACCCAGTACTTC.

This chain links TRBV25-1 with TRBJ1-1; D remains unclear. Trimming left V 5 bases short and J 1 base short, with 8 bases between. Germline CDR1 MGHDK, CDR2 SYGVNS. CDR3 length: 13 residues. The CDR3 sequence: CASSLGKNTEAFF. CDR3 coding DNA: TGTGCCAGCAGTCTCGGGAAGAACACTGAAGCTTTCTTT.

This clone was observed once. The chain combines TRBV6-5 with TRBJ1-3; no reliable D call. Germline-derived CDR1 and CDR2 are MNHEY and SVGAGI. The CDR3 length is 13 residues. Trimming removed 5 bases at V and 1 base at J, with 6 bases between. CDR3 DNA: TGTGCCAGCAGTCTAGAGTCTGGAAACACCATATATTTT. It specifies CASSLESGNTIYF.

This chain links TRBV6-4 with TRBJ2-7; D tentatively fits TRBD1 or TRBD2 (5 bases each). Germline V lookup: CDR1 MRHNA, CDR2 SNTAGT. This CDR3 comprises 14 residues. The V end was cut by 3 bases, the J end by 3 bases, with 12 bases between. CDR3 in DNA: TGTGCCAGCAGTGAAGGGGTAGGAGGCTACGAGCAGTACTTC. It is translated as CASSEGVGGYEQYF.

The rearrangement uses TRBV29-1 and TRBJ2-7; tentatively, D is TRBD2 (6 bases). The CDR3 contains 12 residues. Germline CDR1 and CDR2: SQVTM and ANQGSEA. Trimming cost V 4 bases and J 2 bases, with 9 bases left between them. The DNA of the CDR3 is TGCAGCGTTGGATGGGGGGCCTACGAGCAGTACTTC. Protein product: CSVGWGAYEQYF.

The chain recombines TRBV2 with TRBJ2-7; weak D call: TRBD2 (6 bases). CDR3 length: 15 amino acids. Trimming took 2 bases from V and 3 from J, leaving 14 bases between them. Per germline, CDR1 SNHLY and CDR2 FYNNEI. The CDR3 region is CASSESPGSGYEQYF. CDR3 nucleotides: TGTGCCAGCAGTGAATCTCCCGGGAGTGGCTACGAGCAGTACTTC.

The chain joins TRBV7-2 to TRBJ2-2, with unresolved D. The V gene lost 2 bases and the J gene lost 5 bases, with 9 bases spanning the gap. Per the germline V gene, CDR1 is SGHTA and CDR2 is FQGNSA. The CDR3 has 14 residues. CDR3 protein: CASSLREGTGELFF. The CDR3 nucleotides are TGTGCCAGCAGCTTAAGGGAAGGGACCGGGGAGCTGTTTTTT.

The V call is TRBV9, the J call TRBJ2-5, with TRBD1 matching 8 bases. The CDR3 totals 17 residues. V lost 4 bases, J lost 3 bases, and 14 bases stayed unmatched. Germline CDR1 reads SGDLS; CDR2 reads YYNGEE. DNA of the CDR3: TGTGCCAGCAGCTCCCGGGGGAGTACAGGGGGGAAAGAGACCCAGTACTTC. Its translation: CASSSRGSTGGKETQYF.

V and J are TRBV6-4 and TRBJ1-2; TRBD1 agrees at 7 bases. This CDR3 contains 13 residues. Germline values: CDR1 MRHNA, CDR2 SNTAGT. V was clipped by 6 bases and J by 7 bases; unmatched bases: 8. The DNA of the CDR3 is TGTGCCAGCAGCCAGACAGGGAAGGGTGGCTACACCTTC. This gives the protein CASSQTGKGGYTF.

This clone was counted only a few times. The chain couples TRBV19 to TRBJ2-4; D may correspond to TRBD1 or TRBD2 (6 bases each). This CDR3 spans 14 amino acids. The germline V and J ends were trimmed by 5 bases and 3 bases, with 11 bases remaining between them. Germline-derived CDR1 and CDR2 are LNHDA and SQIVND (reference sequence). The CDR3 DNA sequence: TGTGCCAGTAGTCCGGGGGCGAGCAAAAACATTCAGTACTTC. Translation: CASSPGASKNIQYF.

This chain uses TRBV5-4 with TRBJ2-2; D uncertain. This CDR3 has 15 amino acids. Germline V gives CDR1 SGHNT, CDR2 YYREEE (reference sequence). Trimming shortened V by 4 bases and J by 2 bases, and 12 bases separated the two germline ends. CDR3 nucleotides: TGTGCCAGCAGCCCTACATTAGCAAACACCGGGGAGCTGTTTTTT. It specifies CASSPTLANTGELFF.

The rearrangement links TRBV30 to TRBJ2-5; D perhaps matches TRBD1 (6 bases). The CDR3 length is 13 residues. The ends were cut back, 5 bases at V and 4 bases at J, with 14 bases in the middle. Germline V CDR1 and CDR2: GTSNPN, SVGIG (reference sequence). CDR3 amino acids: CAWSKGVRETQYF. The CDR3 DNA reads TGTGCCTGGTCGAAGGGGGTGAGAGAGACCCAGTACTTC.

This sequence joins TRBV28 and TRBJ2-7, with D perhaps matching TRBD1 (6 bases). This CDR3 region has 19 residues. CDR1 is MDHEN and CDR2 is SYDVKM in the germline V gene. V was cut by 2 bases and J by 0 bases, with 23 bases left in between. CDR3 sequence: CASSLGWYRTDRGSYEQYF. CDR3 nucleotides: TGTGCCAGCAGTTTAGGGTGGTATCGGACAGACCGGGGCTCCTACGAGCAGTACTTC.

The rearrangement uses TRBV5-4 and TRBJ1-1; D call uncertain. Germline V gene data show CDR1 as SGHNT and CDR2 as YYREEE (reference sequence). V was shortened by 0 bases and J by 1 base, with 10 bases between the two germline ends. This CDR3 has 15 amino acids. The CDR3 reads CASSLGPTRNTEAFF. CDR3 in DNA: TGTGCCAGCAGCTTGGGTCCGACTAGGAACACTGAAGCTTTCTTT.